A single sample is the source of the 10 T cell receptor beta chains below, sequenced in a study of Ad26.COV2.S vaccination and SARS-CoV-2 variants. This table comes from immunoSEQ multiplex PCR, and its TCRdb copy is limited to in-frame clones, with some not included. The sample has hundreds of thousands of clones, about four fifths seen once. Treatment in this sample: about 20 received Ad26.COV2.S at low or high dose, single or two shots; five or six received placebo; per-sample allocation not given. Repertoires come from day 63 after the first vaccine or placebo injection. The source material was peripheral blood, sampled in a trial of Ad26.COV2.S vaccine versus placebo. Receptors originate from a person aged 18-60 years who received the Ad26.COV2.S COVID-19 vaccine or a placebo.

The V gene is TRBV5-6, the J gene TRBJ2-7; maybe TRBD2 (6 bases). Germline CDR1 reads SGHDT; CDR2 reads YYEEEE. Trimming stripped 4 bases from V and 5 bases from J, with 13 bases between. There are 13 residues in the CDR3. This chain's CDR3 is CASSQWGDDEQYF. CDR3 nucleotides: TGTGCCAGCAGCCAGTGGGGGGACGACGAGCAGTACTTC.

This rearrangement joins TRBV21-1 to TRBJ2-7. TRBV21-1 is classified as a pseudogene. This CDR3 comprises 17 residues. The CDR3 nucleotides read TGTGCCAGCAGGGTTAGGGCCTGGCCACACATCTTCTACGAGCAGTACTTC. As protein: CASRVRAWPHIFYEQYF.

This rearrangement joins TRBV6-5 to TRBJ2-7; the D gene is possibly TRBD2 (6 bases). Trimming left V 2 bases short and J 0 bases short, with 11 bases between. The CDR3 contains 15 residues. Germline V gene sequence: CDR1 MNHEY, CDR2 SVGAGI. Here the CDR3 DNA reads TGTGCCAGCAGTTACGGTCTAGCGCACTCCTACGAGCAGTACTTC. Protein sequence: CASSYGLAHSYEQYF.

The chain uses TRBV5-4 and TRBJ2-1; 8 nucleotides match TRBD2. Germline V lookup: CDR1 SGHNT, CDR2 YYREEE (reference sequence). V lost 1 base to trimming and J lost 7 bases; unmatched junction nucleotides: 7. The CDR3 is made up of 15 amino acids. CDR3 region: CASSLSISGSNEQFF. The CDR3 DNA follows: TGTGCCAGCAGCTTGTCGATAAGCGGGAGTAATGAGCAGTTCTTC.

This clone showed up just a few times. The V call is TRBV9, the J call TRBJ2-1; no definite D call. Between the trimmed V and J ends, which lost 8 bases and 3 bases, there was a span of 9 bases. The CDR3 totals 12 residues. Germline CDR1 is SGDLS and CDR2 is YYNGEE. The CDR3 sequence is CASSSVYNEQFF. The CDR3 DNA sequence: TGTGCCAGTTCCTCCGTCTACAATGAGCAGTTCTTC.

V and J are TRBV30 and TRBJ1-4; tentative D call: TRBD1 (6 bases). The CDR3 sequence is 13 residues long. In germline, CDR1 is GTSNPN, CDR2 SVGIG (reference sequence). V lost 2 bases to trimming and J lost 5 bases, with 9 bases between them. The CDR3 loop is CAWSTGRNEKLFF. As DNA, the CDR3 is TGTGCCTGGAGTACAGGGAGGAATGAAAAACTGTTTTTT.

This clone was detected once. The rearrangement uses TRBV5-1 and TRBJ2-1; possibly TRBD2 for D (5 bases). Trimming left V 3 bases short and J 10 bases short, with 17 bases between. CDR1 SGHRS and CDR2 YFSETQ come from the germline V gene. This CDR3 comprises 14 residues. CDR3 DNA: TGCGCCAGCAGCTGGGAGAATGGTTTAGGGGAGCAGTTCTTC. Its protein is CASSWENGLGEQFF.

The chain links TRBV5-1 to TRBJ1-2, with unresolved D. V shed 9 bases and J shed 5 bases, with 14 bases lying between them. CDR3 length: 12 residues. Germline CDR1 reads SGHRS; CDR2 reads YFSETQ. CDR3: CATSPGDYGYTF. Written as DNA, the CDR3 is TGCGCCACCTCCCCGGGAGATTATGGCTACACCTTC.

The gene calls are TRBV12-3 or TRBV12-4 and TRBJ2-5; tentatively, D is TRBD2 (5 bases). CDR3 length: 13 amino acids. The V and J ends lost 10 bases and 5 bases respectively, with 17 bases between them. The CDR3 sequence: CATSKVTRETQYF. As DNA, the CDR3 is TGTGCCACCTCAAAAGTCACTAGGGAGACCCAGTACTTC.

V is TRBV12-5 and J is TRBJ2-7, with no clear D. Germline loops: CDR1 LGHNT, CDR2 FRNRAP. Trimming left V 2 bases short and J 3 bases short, with 8 bases between. CDR3 length: 13 residues. Written as DNA, the CDR3 is TGTGCTAGTGGTTTGACAGCCAGCTACGAGCAGTACTTC. This codes for CASGLTASYEQYF.